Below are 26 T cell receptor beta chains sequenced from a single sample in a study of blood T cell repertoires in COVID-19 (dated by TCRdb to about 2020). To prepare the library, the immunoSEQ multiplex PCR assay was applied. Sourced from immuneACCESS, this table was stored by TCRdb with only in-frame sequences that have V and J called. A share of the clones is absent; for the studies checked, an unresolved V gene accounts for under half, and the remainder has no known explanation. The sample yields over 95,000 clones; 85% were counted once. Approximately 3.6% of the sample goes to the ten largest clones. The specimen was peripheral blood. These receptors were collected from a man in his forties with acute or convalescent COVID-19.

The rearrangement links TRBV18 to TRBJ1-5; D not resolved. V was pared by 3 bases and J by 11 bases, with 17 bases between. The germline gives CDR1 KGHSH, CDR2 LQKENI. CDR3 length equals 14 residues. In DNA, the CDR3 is TGTGCCAGCTCACCCCGGGCGGGGAATGAGGCCCAGCATTTT. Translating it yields CASSPRAGNEAQHF.

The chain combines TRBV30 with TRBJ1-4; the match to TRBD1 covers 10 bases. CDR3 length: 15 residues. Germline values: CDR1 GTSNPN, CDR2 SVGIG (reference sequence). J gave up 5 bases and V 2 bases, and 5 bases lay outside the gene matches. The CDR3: CAWSQPGQGNEKLFF. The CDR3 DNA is TGTGCCTGGAGTCAACCGGGACAGGGGAATGAAAAACTGTTTTTT.

CDR3 loop: CASIDGGDTQYF. In nucleotides, the CDR3 is TGTGCCAGCATCGACGGGGGAGATACGCAGTATTTT. The V call is TRBV2, the J call TRBJ2-3; weak D call: TRBD2 (6 bases). V was shortened by 7 bases and J by 5 bases, with 10 bases between the two germline ends. Germline CDR1 is SNHLY and CDR2 is FYNNEI. The CDR3 loop spans 12 amino acids.

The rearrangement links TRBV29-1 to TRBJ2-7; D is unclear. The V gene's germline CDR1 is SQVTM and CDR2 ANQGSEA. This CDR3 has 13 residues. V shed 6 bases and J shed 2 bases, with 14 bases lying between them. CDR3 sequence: CSVGPDHPYEQYF. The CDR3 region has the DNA TGCAGCGTGGGCCCAGATCACCCCTACGAGCAGTACTTC.

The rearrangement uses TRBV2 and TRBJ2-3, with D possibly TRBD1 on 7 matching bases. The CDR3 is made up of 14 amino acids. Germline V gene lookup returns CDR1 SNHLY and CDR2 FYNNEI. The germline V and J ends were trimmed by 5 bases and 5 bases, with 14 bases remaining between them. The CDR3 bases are TGTGCCAGCAGTAGCCAGGGGGGCCGAGATACGCAGTATTTT. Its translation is CASSSQGGRDTQYF.

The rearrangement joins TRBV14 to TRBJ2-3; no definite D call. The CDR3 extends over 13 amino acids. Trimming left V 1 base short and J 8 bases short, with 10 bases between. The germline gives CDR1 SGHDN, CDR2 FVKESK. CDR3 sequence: CASSQVAFATQYF. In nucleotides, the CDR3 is TGTGCCAGCAGCCAAGTAGCTTTTGCTACGCAGTATTTT.

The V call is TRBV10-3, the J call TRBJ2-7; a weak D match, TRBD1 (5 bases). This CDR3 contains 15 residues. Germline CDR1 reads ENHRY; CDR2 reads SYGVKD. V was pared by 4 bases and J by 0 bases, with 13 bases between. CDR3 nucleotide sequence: TGTGCCATCAGTGTTCACAGGTCGATCTCCTACGAGCAGTACTTC. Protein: CAISVHRSISYEQYF.

Here the CDR3 reads CASSETWTLQETQYF. In DNA form, the CDR3 reads TGTGCCAGCAGTGAAACTTGGACACTCCAAGAGACCCAGTACTTC. This chain connects TRBV6-1 to TRBJ2-5; possible D gene TRBD1, 5 bases. Trimming removed 2 bases at V and 1 base at J, with 11 bases between. Per the germline V gene, CDR1 is MNHNS and CDR2 is SASEGT. There are 15 residues in the CDR3.

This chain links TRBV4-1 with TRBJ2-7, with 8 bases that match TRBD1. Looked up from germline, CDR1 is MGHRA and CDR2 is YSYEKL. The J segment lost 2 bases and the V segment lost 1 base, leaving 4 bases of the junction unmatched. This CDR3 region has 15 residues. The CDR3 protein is CASSQGQGATYEQYF. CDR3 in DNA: TGCGCCAGCAGCCAAGGGCAGGGGGCCACCTACGAGCAGTACTTC.

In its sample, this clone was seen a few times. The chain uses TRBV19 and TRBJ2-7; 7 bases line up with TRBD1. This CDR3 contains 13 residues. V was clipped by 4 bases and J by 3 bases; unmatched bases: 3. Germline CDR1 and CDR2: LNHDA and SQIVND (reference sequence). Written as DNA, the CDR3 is TGTGCCAGTAGTAGGGGACAGTTCTACGAGCAGTACTTC. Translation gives CASSRGQFYEQYF. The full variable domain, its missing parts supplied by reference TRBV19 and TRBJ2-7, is DGGITQSPKYLFRKEGQNVTLSCEQNLNHDAMYWYRQDPGQGLRLIYYSQIVNDFQKGDIAEGYSVSREKKESFPLTVTSAQKNPTAFYLCASSRGQFYEQYFGPGTRLTVT.

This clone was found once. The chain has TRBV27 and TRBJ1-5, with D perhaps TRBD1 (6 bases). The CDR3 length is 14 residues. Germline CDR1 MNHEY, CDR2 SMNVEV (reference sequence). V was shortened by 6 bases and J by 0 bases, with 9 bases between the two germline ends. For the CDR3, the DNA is TGTGCCAGCAGAAGGGACAATAGCAATCAGCCCCAGCATTTT. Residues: CASRRDNSNQPQHF.

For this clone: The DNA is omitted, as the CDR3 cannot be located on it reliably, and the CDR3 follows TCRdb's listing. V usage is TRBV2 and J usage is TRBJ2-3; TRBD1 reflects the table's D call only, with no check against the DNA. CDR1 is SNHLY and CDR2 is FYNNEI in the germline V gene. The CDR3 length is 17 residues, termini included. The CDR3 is CASSSSTLPSSTDTQYF.

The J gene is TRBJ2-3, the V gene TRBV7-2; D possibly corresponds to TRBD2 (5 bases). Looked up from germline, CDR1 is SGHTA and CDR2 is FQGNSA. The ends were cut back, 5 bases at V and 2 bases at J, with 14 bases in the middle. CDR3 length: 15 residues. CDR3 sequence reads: CASSTSSIVTDTQYF. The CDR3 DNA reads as TGTGCCAGCAGCACCTCTAGCATCGTCACAGATACGCAGTATTTT.

CDR3 region: CASSRRDTRLTNTGELFF. CDR3 bases: TGTGCCAGCTCACGCCGGGACACTCGGCTTACGAACACCGGGGAGCTGTTTTTT. The chain uses TRBV18 and TRBJ2-2; perhaps TRBD1 as D (6 bases). V lost 4 bases and J 0 bases, leaving 18 bases between the germline ends. This CDR3 region has 18 residues. Germline CDR1 is KGHSH and CDR2 is LQKENI.

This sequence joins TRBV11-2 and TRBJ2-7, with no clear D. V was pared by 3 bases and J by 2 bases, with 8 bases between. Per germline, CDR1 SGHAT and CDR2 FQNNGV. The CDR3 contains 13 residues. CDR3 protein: CASSFGAAYEQYF. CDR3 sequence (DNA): TGTGCCAGCAGCTTCGGCGCGGCCTACGAGCAGTACTTC.

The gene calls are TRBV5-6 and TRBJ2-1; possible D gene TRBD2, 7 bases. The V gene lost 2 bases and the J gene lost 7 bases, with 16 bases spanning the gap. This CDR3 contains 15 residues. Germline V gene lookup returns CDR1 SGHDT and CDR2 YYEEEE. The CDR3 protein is CASSLVGGALNEQFF. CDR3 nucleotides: TGTGCCAGCAGCTTAGTAGGGGGGGCGCTGAATGAGCAGTTCTTC.

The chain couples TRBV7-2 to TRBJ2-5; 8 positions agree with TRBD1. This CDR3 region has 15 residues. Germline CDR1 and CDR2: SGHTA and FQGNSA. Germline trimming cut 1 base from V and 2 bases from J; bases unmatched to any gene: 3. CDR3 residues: CASSLGGTGQETQYF. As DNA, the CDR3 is TGTGCCAGCAGCTTAGGGGGGACAGGTCAAGAGACCCAGTACTTC.

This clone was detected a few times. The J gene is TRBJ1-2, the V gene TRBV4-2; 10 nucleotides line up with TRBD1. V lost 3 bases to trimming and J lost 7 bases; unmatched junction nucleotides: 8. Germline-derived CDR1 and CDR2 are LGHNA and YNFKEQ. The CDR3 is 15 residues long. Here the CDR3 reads CASSQMTGGSGGYTF. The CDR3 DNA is TGTGCCAGCAGCCAGATGACAGGGGGCTCTGGTGGCTACACCTTC.

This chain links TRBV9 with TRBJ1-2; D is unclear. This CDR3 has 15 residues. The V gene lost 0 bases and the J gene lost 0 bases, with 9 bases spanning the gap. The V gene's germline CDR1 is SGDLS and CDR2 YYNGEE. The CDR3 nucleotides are TGTGCCAGCAGCGTAGAACCGGGTCCTAACTATGGCTACACCTTC. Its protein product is CASSVEPGPNYGYTF.

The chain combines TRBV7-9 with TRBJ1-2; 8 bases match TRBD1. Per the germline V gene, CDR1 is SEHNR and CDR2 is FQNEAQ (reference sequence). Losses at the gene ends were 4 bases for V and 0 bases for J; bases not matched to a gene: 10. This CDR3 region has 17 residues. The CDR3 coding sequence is TGTGCCAGCAGCTGGGACAGGTTGGGGAAGGCTAACTATGGCTACACCTTC. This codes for CASSWDRLGKANYGYTF.

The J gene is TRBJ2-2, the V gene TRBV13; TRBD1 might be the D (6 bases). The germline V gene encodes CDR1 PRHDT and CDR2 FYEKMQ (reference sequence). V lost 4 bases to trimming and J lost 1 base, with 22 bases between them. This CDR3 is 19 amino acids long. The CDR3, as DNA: TGTGCCAGCAGCTGCCTTGGCGTGGACAGTCGTTTGAACACCGGGGAGCTGTTTTTT. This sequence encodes CASSCLGVDSRLNTGELFF.

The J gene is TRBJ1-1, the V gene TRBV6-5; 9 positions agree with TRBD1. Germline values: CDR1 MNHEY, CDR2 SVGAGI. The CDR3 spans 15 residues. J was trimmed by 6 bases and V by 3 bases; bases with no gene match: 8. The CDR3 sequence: CASSYTGGGPPEAFF. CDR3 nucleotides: TGTGCCAGCAGTTATACAGGGGGCGGACCGCCTGAAGCTTTCTTT.

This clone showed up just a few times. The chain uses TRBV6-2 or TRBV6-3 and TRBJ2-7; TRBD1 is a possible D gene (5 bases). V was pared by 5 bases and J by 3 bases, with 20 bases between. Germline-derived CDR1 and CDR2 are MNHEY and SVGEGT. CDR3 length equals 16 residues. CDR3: CASSTPSLRADYEQYF. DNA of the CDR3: TGTGCCAGCAGTACCCCTTCGCTCAGGGCTGACTACGAGCAGTACTTC.

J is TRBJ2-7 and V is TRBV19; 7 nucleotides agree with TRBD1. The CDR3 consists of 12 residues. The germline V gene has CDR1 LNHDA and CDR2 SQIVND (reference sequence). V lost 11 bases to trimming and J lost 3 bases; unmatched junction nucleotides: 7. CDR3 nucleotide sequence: TGTGCCGGCCCGAACAGGGGCTACGAGCAGTACTTC. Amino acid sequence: CAGPNRGYEQYF.

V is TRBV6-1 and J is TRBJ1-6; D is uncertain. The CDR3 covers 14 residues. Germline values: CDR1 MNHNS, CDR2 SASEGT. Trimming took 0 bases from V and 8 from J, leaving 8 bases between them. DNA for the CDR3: TGTGCCAGCAGTGAAGCCCCAGATGATTCACCCCTCCACTTT. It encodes CASSEAPDDSPLHF.

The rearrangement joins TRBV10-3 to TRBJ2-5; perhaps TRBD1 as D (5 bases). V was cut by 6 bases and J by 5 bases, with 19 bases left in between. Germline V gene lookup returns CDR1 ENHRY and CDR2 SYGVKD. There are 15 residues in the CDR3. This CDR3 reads CAISDLGQGSETQYF. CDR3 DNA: TGTGCCATCAGCGACCTAGGACAAGGATCGGAGACCCAGTACTTC.